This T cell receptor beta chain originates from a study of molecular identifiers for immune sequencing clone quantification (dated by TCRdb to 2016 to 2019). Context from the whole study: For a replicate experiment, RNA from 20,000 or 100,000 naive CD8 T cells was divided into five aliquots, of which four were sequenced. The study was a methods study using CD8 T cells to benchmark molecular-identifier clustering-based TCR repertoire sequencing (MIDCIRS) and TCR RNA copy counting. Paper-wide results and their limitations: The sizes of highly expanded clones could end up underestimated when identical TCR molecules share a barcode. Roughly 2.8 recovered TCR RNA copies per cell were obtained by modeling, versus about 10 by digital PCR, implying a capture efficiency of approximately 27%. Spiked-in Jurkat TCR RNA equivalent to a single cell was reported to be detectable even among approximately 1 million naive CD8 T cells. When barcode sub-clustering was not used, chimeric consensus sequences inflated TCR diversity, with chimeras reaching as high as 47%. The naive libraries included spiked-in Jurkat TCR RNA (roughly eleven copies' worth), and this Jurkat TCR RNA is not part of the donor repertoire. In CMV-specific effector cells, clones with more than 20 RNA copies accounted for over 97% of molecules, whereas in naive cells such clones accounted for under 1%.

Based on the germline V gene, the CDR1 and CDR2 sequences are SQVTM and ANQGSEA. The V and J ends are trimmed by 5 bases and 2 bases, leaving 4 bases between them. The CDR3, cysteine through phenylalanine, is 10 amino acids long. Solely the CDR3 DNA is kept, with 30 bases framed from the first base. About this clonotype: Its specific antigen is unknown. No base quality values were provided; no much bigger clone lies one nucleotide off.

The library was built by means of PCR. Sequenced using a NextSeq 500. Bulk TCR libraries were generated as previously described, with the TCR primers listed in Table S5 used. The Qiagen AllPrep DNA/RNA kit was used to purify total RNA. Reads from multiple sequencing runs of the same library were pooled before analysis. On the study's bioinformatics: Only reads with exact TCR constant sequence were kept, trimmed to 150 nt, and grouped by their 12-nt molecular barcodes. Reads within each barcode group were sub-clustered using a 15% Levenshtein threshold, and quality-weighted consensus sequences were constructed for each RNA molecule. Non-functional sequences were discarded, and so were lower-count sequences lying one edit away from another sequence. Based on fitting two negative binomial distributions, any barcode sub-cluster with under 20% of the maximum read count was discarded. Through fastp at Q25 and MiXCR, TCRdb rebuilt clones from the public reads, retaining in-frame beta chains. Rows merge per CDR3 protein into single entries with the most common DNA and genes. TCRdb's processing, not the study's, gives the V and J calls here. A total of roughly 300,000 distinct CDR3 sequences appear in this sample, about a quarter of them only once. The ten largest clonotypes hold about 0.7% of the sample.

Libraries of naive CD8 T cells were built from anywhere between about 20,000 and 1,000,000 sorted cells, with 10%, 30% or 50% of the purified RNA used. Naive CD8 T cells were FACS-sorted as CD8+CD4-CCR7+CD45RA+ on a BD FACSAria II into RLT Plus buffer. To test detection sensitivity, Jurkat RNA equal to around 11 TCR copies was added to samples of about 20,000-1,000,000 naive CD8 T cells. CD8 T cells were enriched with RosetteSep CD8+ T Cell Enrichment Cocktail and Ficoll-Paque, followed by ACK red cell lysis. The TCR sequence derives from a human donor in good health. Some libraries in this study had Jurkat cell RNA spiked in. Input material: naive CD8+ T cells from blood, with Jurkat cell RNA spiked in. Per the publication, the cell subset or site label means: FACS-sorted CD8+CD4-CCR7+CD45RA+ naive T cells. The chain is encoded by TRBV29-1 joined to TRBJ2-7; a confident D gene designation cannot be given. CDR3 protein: CSVRAYEQYF. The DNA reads TGCAGCGTTCGAGCCTACGAGCAGTACTTC.